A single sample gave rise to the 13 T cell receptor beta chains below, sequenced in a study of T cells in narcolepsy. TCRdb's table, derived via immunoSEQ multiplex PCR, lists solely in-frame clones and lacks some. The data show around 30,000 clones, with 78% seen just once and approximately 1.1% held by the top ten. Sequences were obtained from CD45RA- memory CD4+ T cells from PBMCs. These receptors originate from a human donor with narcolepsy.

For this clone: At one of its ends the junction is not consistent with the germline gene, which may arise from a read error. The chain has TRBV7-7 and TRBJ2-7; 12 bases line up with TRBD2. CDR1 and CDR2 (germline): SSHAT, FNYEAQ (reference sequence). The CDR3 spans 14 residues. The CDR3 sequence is CASSLTSGSYEQYF. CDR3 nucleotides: TGTGCTAGCAGCTTGACTAGCGGGAGTTACGAGCAGTACTTC.

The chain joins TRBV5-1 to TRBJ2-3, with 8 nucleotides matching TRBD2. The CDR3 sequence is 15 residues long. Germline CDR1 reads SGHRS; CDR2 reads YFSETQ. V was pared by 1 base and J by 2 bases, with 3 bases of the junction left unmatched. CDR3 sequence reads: CASSLTLAVTDTQYF. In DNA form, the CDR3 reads TGCGCCAGCAGCTTGACACTAGCGGTCACAGATACGCAGTATTTT.

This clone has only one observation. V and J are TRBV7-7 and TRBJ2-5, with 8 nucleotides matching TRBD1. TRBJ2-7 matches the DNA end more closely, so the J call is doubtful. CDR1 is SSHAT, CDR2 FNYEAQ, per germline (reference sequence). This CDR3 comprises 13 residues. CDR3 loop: CASSTDRVSEQYF. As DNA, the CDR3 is TGTGCCAGCAGCACGGACAGGGTGTCCGAGCAGTACTTC.

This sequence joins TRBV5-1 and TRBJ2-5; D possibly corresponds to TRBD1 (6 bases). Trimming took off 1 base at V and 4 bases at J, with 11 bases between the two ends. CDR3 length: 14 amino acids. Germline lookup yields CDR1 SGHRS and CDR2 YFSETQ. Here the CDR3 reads CASSLNREIETQYF. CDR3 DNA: TGCGCCAGCAGCTTGAACAGGGAGATAGAGACCCAGTACTTC.

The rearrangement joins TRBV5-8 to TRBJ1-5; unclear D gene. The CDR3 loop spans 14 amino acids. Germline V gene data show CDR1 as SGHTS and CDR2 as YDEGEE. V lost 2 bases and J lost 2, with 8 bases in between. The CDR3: CASSLYVGNQPQHF. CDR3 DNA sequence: TGTGCCAGCAGCTTATACGTAGGCAATCAGCCCCAGCATTTT.

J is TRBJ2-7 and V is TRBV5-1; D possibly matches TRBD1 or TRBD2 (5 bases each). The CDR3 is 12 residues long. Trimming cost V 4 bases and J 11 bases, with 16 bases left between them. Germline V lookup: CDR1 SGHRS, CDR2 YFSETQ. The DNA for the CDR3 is TGCGCCAGCAGCGAACGAGAGGGGCTAAAGTACTTC. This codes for CASSEREGLKYF.

CDR3 coding DNA: TGTGCCAGCAGGCGACGGACAGGGGGACCCTCTGGGGCCAACGTCCTGACTTTC. Amino acid sequence: CASRRRTGGPSGANVLTF. This rearrangement joins TRBV14 to TRBJ2-6; 10 bases are shared with TRBD1. Trimming removed 6 bases from V and 0 bases from J; junction bases left unmatched: 8. CDR1 and CDR2 (germline): SGHDN, FVKESK. CDR3 length: 18 residues.

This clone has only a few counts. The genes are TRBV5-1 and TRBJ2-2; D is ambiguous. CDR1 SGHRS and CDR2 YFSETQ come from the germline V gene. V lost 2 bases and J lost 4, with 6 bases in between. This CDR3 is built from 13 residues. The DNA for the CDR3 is TGCGCCAGCAGCTTAATATCCACCGGGGAGCTGTTTTTT. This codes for CASSLISTGELFF.

The CDR3 nucleotides read TGTGCCAGCAGCTTTGGGGCGGTTGCAACTAATGAAAAACTGTTTTTT. Translated: CASSFGAVATNEKLFF. The J gene is TRBJ1-4, the V gene TRBV11-2; D might be TRBD1 (5 bases). The V gene lost 3 bases and the J gene lost 0 bases, with 11 bases spanning the gap. The CDR3 loop spans 16 amino acids. Germline loops: CDR1 SGHAT, CDR2 FQNNGV.

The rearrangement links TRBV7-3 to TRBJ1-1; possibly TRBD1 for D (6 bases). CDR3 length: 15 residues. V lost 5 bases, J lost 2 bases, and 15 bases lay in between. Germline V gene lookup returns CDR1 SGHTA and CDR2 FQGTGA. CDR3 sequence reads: CASSPGGLGNTEAFF. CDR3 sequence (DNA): TGTGCCAGCAGCCCCGGGGGGCTGGGTAACACTGAAGCTTTCTTT.

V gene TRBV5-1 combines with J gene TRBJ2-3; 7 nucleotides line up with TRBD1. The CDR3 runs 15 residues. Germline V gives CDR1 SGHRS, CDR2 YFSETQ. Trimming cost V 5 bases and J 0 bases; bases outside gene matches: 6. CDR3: CASRSQGVSTDTQYF. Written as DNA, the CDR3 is TGCGCCAGCAGATCGCAGGGGGTCAGCACAGATACGCAGTATTTT.

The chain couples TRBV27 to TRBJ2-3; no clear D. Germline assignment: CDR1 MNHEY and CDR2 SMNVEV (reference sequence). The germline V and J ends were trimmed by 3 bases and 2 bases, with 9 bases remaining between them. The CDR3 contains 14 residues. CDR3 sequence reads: CASSFGRFTDTQYF. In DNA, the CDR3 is TGTGCCAGCAGTTTCGGGCGGTTCACAGATACGCAGTATTTT.

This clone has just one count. The CDR3 spells CASSIEAPGLAGGRGGELFF. CDR3 in DNA: TGTGCCAGTAGTATAGAGGCCCCGGGACTAGCGGGGGGACGGGGCGGGGAGCTGTTTTTT. V usage is TRBV19 and J usage is TRBJ2-2; 15 positions agree with TRBD2. Germline assignment: CDR1 LNHDA and CDR2 SQIVND (reference sequence). V lost 0 bases and J lost 7; bases outside the gene matches: 12. The length of the CDR3 is 20 residues.